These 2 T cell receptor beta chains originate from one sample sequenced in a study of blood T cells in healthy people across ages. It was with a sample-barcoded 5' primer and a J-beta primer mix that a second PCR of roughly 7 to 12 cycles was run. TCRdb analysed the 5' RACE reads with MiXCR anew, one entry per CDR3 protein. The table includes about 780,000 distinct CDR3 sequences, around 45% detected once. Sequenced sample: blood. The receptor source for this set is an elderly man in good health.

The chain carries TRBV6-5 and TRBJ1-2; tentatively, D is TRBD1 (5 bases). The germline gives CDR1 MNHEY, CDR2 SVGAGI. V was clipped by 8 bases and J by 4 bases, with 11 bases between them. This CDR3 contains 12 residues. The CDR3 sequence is CASGEGSYGYTF. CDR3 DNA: TGTGCCAGCGGGGAGGGGTCCTATGGCTACACCTTC.

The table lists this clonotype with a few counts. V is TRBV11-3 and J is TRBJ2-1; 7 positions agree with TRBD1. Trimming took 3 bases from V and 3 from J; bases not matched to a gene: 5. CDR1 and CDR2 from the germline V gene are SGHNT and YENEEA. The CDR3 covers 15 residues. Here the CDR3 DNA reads TGTGCCAGCAGCTTGAGACAGGGCTTCTACAATGAGCAGTTCTTC. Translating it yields CASSLRQGFYNEQFF.